A selection of T cell receptor beta chains follows, all from one sample in a study of Ad26.COV2.S vaccination and SARS-CoV-2 variants. The data were produced by immunoSEQ multiplex PCR, yet TCRdb's version contains in-frame clones alone and is incomplete. Here the sample spans hundreds of thousands of clones, more than 70% being singletons. This sample comprised peripheral blood, obtained in a trial of Ad26.COV2.S vaccine versus placebo. These receptor sequences come from a person aged 18 to 59 who received the Ad26.COV2.S COVID-19 vaccine or a placebo. Both conserved end residues are part of each CDR3. The order of the fields is clone size, V gene, D gene, J gene, CDR3 protein, CDR3 DNA. The D gene is left open where the match is weak. Not every row has a clone size; where given, it reads once, few, many or a size class.

>NA|TRBV27|TRBD2|TRBJ2-2
CASSIKREYISRELFF
TGTGCCAGCAGTATCAAGCGGGAGTACATCAGCCGGGAGCTGTTTTTT
>NA|TRBV19|TRBD1|TRBJ1-5
CASRPRDRANQPQHF
TGTGCCAGTAGGCCCCGGGACAGGGCGAATCAGCCCCAGCATTTT
>NA|TRBV7-2|TRBD1|TRBJ2-4
CASSSQGVAKNIQYF
TGTGCCAGCAGCTCACAGGGGGTTGCCAAAAACATTCAGTACTTC
>NA|TRBV6-6|TRBD2|TRBJ2-7
CASSYFSSSGRTEQYF
TGTGCCAGCAGTTACTTTTCGTCTAGCGGGAGGACCGAGCAGTACTTC
>NA|TRBV5-1|NA|TRBJ2-5
CASSSGLQETQYF
TGCGCCAGCAGCTCGGGTCTTCAAGAGACCCAGTACTTC
>NA|TRBV9|NA|TRBJ1-1
CASSISGNTEAFF
TGTGCCAGCAGCATCTCAGGGAACACTGAAGCTTTCTTT
>few|TRBV3-1/TRBV3-2|TRBD1|TRBJ2-6
CASSHGQGRGANVLTF
TGTGCCAGCAGCCACGGACAGGGTCGTGGGGCCAACGTCCTGACTTTC
>NA|TRBV9|NA|TRBJ1-4
CASSVSQGGEKLFF
TGTGCCAGCAGCGTAAGTCAGGGCGGCGAAAAACTGTTTTTT
>few|TRBV6-2/TRBV6-3|TRBD1|TRBJ1-6
CASSIGQGTYNSPLHF
TGTGCCAGCAGTATCGGACAGGGGACCTATAATTCACCCCTCCACTTT
>NA|TRBV11-3|NA|TRBJ2-3
CASSLGGATDTQYF
TGTGCCAGCAGCTTAGGAGGGGCCACAGATACGCAGTATTTT
>NA|TRBV18|NA|TRBJ2-3
CATTGQGGSADTQYF
TGTGCCACTACCGGACAGGGAGGGTCAGCAGATACGCAGTATTTT
>NA|TRBV7-9|NA|TRBJ1-1
CASTIGGLNTEAFF
TGTGCCAGCACCATAGGCGGACTGAACACTGAAGCTTTCTTT
>NA|TRBV7-9|TRBD1|TRBJ2-1
CASSSTRTGGSGEQFF
TGTGCCAGCAGCTCCACTCGGACAGGGGGGAGTGGTGAGCAGTTCTTC
>NA|TRBV29-1|TRBD2|TRBJ2-4
CSVTKGRGMDIQYF
TGCAGCGTTACCAAGGGGCGGGGGATGGACATTCAGTACTTC
>NA|TRBV15|TRBD2|TRBJ2-1
CATSGERLALSLDEQFF
TGTGCCACCAGCGGGGAGCGACTAGCGCTATCCCTGGATGAGCAGTTCTTC
>NA|TRBV3-1/TRBV3-2|NA|TRBJ1-2
CASSQNTGNYGYTF
TGTGCCAGCAGCCAAAACACAGGGAACTATGGCTACACCTTC
>NA|TRBV19|TRBD1|TRBJ2-1
CASSTTGPANEQFF
TGTGCCAGTAGTACGACAGGGCCCGCCAATGAGCAGTTCTTC